Sequencing of this T cell receptor beta chain was carried out in a study of blood T cell repertoires in COVID-19. Study details: PBMCs, B-cell-depleted T cells, or T cells were the source of the cDNA or gDNA that made up the material.

The table came from immunoSEQ multiplex PCR; TCRdb's copy has only in-frame clones and leaves some out. The sample gives about 130,000 clones, roughly four fifths of which show up once; approximately 8.4% is in the top ten. Germline loops: CDR1 SGHDN, CDR2 FVKESK. V was pared by 4 bases and J by 5 bases, with 8 bases of the junction left unmatched. This CDR3 has 14 residues. Grouping used clinical history reported by participants in a survey and questionnaire. Resolution of symptoms, clearance, or two negative PCRs was present in recovered Cohort 3 donors. Sequencing was done on a sample of PBMCs or T cells enriched from blood (not recorded which). This TCR derives from a man aged 45-60 years who had recovered from COVID-19. This chain links TRBV14 with TRBJ2-7; 7 bases are a match to TRBD1. The CDR3 sequence: CASSPPDRDHEQYF. The CDR3, as DNA: TGTGCCAGCAGCCCGCCTGACAGGGACCACGAGCAGTACTTC.